This note documents a single T cell receptor beta chain sequence. These data belong to a study of T cell responses to AZD1222 COVID-19 vaccine. The data were produced by immunoSEQ multiplex PCR, yet TCRdb's version contains in-frame clones alone and is incomplete. The sample holds 64,000 or so clones; about four fifths are singletons and the top ten take 7.3%. Trimming left V 5 bases short and J 5 bases short, with 14 bases between. The CDR3 consists of 14 residues. The germline CDR1 and CDR2 sequences are SGHRS and YFSETQ. This clonotype originated in an adult in good health. This specimen consisted of peripheral blood, obtained on day 0 of AZD1222 vaccination. The chain joins TRBV5-1 to TRBJ2-1; D uncertain. The DNA for the CDR3 is TGCGCCAGCAGATTTATCCGGTCCAACAATGAGCAGTTCTTC. Protein product: CASRFIRSNNEQFF.